The clone carrying this TCR beta chain came up a few times. Its antigen is not identified. The entirety of the isolated RNA underwent reverse transcription, so expressed TCRB transcripts were sequenced. Libraries were prepared by immunoSEQ multiplex PCR; TCRdb keeps only in-frame clonotypes and omits some of them. The sample gives 500,000 to 650,000 clones, roughly 12% of which show up once; more than 0.1% is in the top ten. Trimming took off 4 bases at V and 0 bases at J, with 13 bases between the two ends. CDR3 size: 15 residues. Germline V gives CDR1 SQVTM, CDR2 ANQGSEA. The sample comes from a study of beta chain features in type 1 diabetes. General study points: For cells with high TCR expression, cDNA sequencing could yield over-representation. Type 1 diabetes patients showed a moderate but significant shortening of TCRB CDR3s in all four CD4+ subsets.

Sorted populations all had greater than 98% purity. The sample consisted of naive CD4+ T cells from blood. The source is a young man with type 1 diabetes. The chain carries TRBV29-1 and TRBJ2-1; D gene uncertain. The CDR3 region has the DNA TGCAGCGTTGTTTATGGGCTGAGCTCCTACAATGAGCAGTTCTTC. Translating gives CSVVYGLSSYNEQFF.